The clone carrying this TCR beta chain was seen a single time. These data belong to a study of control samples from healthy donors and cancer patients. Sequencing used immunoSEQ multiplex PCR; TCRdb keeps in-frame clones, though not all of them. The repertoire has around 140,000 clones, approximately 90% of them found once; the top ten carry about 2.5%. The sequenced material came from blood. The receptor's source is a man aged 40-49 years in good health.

The CDR3 reads CASSSVPRGAEAFF. In nucleotides, the CDR3 is TGTGCCAGCAGTTCCGTCCCCAGGGGGGCTGAAGCTTTCTTT. This chain links TRBV6-5 with TRBJ1-1; TRBD1 agrees at 7 bases. Germline V gene sequence: CDR1 MNHEY, CDR2 SVGAGI. Trimming took 4 bases from V and 6 from J; bases not matched to a gene: 8. The CDR3 covers 14 residues.